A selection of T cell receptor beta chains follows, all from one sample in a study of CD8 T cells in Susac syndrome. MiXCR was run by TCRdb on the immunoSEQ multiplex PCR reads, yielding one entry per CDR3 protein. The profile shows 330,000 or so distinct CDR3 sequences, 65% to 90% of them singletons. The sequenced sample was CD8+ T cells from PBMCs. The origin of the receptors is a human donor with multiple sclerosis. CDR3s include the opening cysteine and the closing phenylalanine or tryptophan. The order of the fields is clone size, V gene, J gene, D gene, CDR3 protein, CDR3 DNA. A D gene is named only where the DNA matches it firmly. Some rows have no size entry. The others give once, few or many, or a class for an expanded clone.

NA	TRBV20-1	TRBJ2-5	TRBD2	CSASDTAGVLLLETQYF	TGCAGTGCTTCCGATACGGCGGGAGTACTTTTACTGGAGACCCAGTACTTC
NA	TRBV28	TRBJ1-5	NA	CASSLQLLGTGPQHF	TGTGCCAGCAGCCTGCAATTATTGGGCACAGGGCCCCAGCATTTT
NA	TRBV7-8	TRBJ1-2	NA	CASSLASAGSNYGYTF	TGTGCCAGCAGCTTAGCGTCCGCAGGGTCTAACTATGGCTACACCTTC
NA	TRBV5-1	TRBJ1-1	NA	CASSLGSSLNTEAFF	TGCGCCAGCAGCTTGGGATCAAGTCTGAACACTGAAGCTTTCTTT
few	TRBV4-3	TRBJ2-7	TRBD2	CASSQVLAGSYEQYF	TGCGCCAGCAGCCAAGTGCTAGCGGGCTCCTACGAGCAGTACTTC
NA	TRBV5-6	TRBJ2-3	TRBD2	CASSPWGLAGFTDTQYF	TGTGCCAGCAGCCCCTGGGGACTAGCGGGTTTTACAGATACGCAGTATTTT
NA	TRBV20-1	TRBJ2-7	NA	CSAPPSGTRGQKYEQYF	TGCAGTGCCCCCCCTTCCGGGACTAGGGGGCAGAAATACGAGCAGTACTTC
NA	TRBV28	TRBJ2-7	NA	CASNELPGDSSYEQYF	TGTGCCAGCAACGAGCTTCCGGGGGACAGCTCCTACGAGCAGTACTTC
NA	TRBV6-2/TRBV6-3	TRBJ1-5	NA	CASRPRTGSHQPQHF	TGTGCCAGCAGGCCGCGAACAGGGTCGCATCAGCCCCAGCATTTT
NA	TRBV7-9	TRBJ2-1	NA	CASSLTTHGPIYNEQFF	TGTGCCAGCAGCTTAACTACTCACGGACCTATTTACAATGAGCAGTTCTTC
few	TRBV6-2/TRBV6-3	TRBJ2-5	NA	CASSSTRDDQYF	TGTGCCAGCAGTTCCACGAGGGATGACCAGTACTTC
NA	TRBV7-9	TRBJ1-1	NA	CASSDYGATEAFF	TGTGCCAGCAGCGATTACGGAGCAACTGAAGCTTTCTTT
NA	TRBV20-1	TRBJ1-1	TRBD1	CSGQGGFEAFF	TGCAGTGGGCAGGGGGGGTTTGAAGCTTTCTTT
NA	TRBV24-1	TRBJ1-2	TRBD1	CATSDPLTGGDRGYTF	TGTGCCACCAGTGATCCCCTTACAGGGGGCGACCGTGGCTACACCTTC
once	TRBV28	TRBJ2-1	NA	CASSLSENEQFF	TGTGCCAGCAGTTTATCCGAGAATGAGCAGTTCTTC